This record covers a single TCR beta chain. Clones were sequenced by immunoSEQ multiplex PCR, and TCRdb holds only the in-frame ones, with some missing. The repertoire has approximately 200,000 clones, 75% to 90% of them found once; the top ten carry over 2.5%. This sample was taken from a study of blood T cell repertoires in COVID-19. Background on the study: From the United States, Italy and Spain came samples of acute and convalescent COVID-19.

The V end was cut by 0 bases, the J end by 10 bases, with 13 bases between. Germline CDR1 is SGHTA and CDR2 is FQGTGA. The CDR3 spans 14 residues. The source material was peripheral blood. The TCR comes from a man aged 55-75 years with acute or convalescent COVID-19. The V and J genes are TRBV7-3 and TRBJ2-1, with TRBD1 as a possible D gene (6 bases). Here the CDR3 reads CASSLTGGHQEQFF. CDR3 DNA: TGTGCCAGCAGCTTAACTGGGGGCCATCAAGAGCAGTTCTTC.